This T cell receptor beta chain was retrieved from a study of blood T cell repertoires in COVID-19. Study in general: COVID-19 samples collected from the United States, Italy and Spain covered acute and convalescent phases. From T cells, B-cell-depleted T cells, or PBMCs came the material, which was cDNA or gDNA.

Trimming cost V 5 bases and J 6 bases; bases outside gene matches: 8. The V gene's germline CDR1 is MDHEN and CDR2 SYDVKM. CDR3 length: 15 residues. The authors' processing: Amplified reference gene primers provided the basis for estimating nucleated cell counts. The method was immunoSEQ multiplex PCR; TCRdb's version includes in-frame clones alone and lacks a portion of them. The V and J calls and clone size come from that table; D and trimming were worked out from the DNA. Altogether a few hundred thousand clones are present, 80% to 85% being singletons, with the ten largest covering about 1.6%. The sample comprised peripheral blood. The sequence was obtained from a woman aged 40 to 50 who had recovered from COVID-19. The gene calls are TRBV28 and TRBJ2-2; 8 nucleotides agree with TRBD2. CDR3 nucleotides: TGTGCCAGCAGTCCCGGGACTAGTCATTCCGGGGAGCTGTTTTTT. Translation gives CASSPGTSHSGELFF.